This T cell receptor beta chain was captured in a study of T cells in women clearing cervical HPV infection. Study-wide context: Cases were women with histologically confirmed HPV16-related CIN3 or worse, including 2 invasive cancers. Case blood was drawn a median approximately 150 days after lesion detection.

The J segment lost 2 bases and the V segment lost 10 bases, leaving 7 bases of the junction unmatched. Per the germline V gene, CDR1 is LNHDA and CDR2 is SQIVND (reference sequence). The CDR3 loop spans 13 amino acids. A word on this clone: The sequence runs out 3 residues before the end of the CDR3; the remainder is reconstructed from the germline J gene.

Sequenced by immunoSEQ multiplex PCR; TCRdb stores in-frame clones only, minus some. The sample table includes around 30,000 clones. The V and J genes are TRBV19 and TRBJ2-7; 8 positions match TRBD1. The TCR sequence derives from a woman aged 18-69 years with a cervical HPV16 infection that either progressed to CIN3+ or cleared (not recorded which). The sample taken for sequencing was blood buffy coat. The CDR3 protein is CATRQGSAYEQYF. CDR3 DNA, as far as it was read: TGTGCCACAAGACAGGGGTCCGCCTACGAG.